The present entry profiles one T cell receptor beta chain with its context. While infection was still active, Seattle patients were enrolled and then followed longitudinally. How the authors handled the data: Amplified reference gene primers provided the basis for estimating nucleated cell counts. The assay was immunoSEQ multiplex PCR, and TCRdb's table has in-frame clones only and misses some. V and J calls plus clone size are reproduced from that table; the DNA served to infer D and trimming. The sample consists of around 320,000 clones, about 90% of them appearing once. The length of the CDR3 is 15 residues. Germline trimming cut 5 bases from V and 1 base from J; bases unmatched to any gene: 4. The germline V gene has CDR1 SGHRS and CDR2 YFSETQ. This record comes from a study of blood T cell repertoires in COVID-19. Study background: Collection of acute and convalescent COVID-19 samples took place in the United States, Italy and Spain. T cells, B-cell-depleted T cells, or PBMCs provided the cDNA or gDNA that served as material.

The sequenced material came from peripheral blood. The chain uses TRBV5-1 and TRBJ2-2; TRBD2 matches 8 bases. The clonotype comes from a woman aged 25-40 years with COVID-19, enrolled during active disease. The CDR3 DNA is TGCGCCAGCAGGTCCGGGGGGGTGAACACCGGGGAGCTGTTTTTT. Translating gives CASRSGGVNTGELFF.